The source of this TCR beta chain is a study of T cells in localized non-small cell lung cancer (dated by TCRdb to the early 2020s). In terms of the full investigation: The study analyzed T cell repertoires of 236 early-stage NSCLC patients, comparing tumors and uninvolved tumor-adjacent lungs. The cohort consisted of around 250 treatment-naive NSCLC patients whose localized lung tumors had been resected. A mean age of around 66 years was recorded for the NSCLC patients, of whom roughly 130 were male and about a hundred were female.

General study outcomes and caveats: Longer overall survival was associated with higher T cell density in blood, whereas shorter survival was associated with higher clonality in adjacent lung. Uninvolved tumor-adjacent lung showed the highest T cell clonality, higher than tumor, which suggests more focused antigenic responses in the adjacent lung. Multi-region tumor sequencing was not performed, so intratumor heterogeneity could not be excluded. Because the study design was exploratory, TCR variables were selected using unadjusted p-values without false-discovery rate correction. A median of 57 of the top 100 tumor clones turned up in the paired uninvolved adjacent lung, and some 28 of those clones also ranked among the top 100 of that same adjacent lung.

Remarks on this clone: Its antigen has not been determined. No much larger clone is present one base from it, and per-base qualities are unavailable.

At diagnosis, tumor, uninvolved tumor-adjacent lung and peripheral blood were collected and then preserved as a mix of FFPE and fresh-frozen material. Taken from cysteine to phenylalanine, the CDR3 has 12 residues. Only the CDR3 part of the read is kept: 36 bases, read in frame from the first base. At the junction V is shortened by 5 bases and J by 6 bases, with 13 bases in between. For CDR1 and CDR2, the germline V gene lists SQVTM and ANQGSEA. TCR beta CDR3 regions were sequenced from DNA using the immunoSEQ Assay. Per the original workflow: T cell density was computed as TCR beta template counts normalized to usable DNA estimated by amplifying housekeeping genes. Richness was estimated using the preseqR package, with extrapolation to 400,000 templates for PBMC samples and to 120,000 templates for tissue samples. Clonality was taken to be one minus Pielou's evenness. Differential abundance testing on productive amino-acid clonotypes, with a minimum total count of 5 and an alpha of 0.1, was used to identify tissue-enriched TCRs. The Jaccard Index and the Morisita Overlap Index were used to measure how much the repertoires overlapped between compartments. GLIPH clustered TCR beta CDR3s with public tetramer-defined viral CDR3s; viral motifs required at least three viral sequences plus V-gene enrichment. The clones in this table, taken by TCRdb from immuneACCESS, are in-frame only. Not every clone is retained; where verified, under half of the shortfall comes from an unresolved V gene, and the cause of the rest is unknown. Clone size and the V and J calls come from that table; the DNA yielded D and trimming. Across this sample there are about 2,800 clones, with roughly 29% seen only once. Together, the top ten hold around an eighth of the sample.

The source is a woman aged 35 to 70 with stage III lung adenocarcinoma. The starting material was lung tumor tissue, obtained before any cancer treatment. The chain is assembled from TRBV29-1 and TRBJ1-2, and perhaps TRBD1 as D gene, on 5 matching bases. The DNA sequence is TGCAGCGTTCGTCGCAGGGTTGATGGCTACACCTTC. This yields the protein CSVRRRVDGYTF.